The present T cell receptor (beta chain) was sequenced within a study of T cells after yellow fever vaccination. Study conclusions and caveats: Highly abundant clonotypes carried over from the bulk population could end up in FACS-sorted repertoires as contaminants.

TCRdb reanalysed the 5' RACE reads using MiXCR and keeps one entry per CDR3 protein. In the table there are approximately 70,000 distinct CDR3 sequences, under 8% of which are singletons. Germline trimming cut 4 bases from V and 7 bases from J; bases unmatched to any gene: 7. CDR1 is MNHEY and CDR2 is SVGEGT in the germline V gene. This CDR3 has 13 amino acids. The table lists this clonotype with a few counts. What it recognizes is unknown. This sequence was found in a man younger than 35 who received the YFV17D yellow fever vaccine. Here the sequenced sample was CD8+ T cells sorted from PBMCs, taken about 41 days after the first yellow fever vaccination. V is TRBV6-2 or TRBV6-3 and J is TRBJ2-7; TRBD1 agrees at 7 bases. As DNA, the CDR3 is TGTGCCAGCAGTTCGGGACAGACGGGGGAGCAGTACTTC. It yields the protein CASSSGQTGEQYF.